Shown below are 10 T cell receptor beta chains from a single sample sequenced in a study of beta chain features in type 1 diabetes. TCRB transcripts that were expressed got sequenced, as all of the isolated RNA had been reverse transcribed. Only in-frame clones appear in the TCRdb table, and some are missing; sequencing was by immunoSEQ multiplex PCR. Of 150,000 or so clones in the sample, 40% to 60% were seen once. Sequencing input: Tregs from blood. The receptors derive from a man between 18 and 29 years old in good health.

The chain couples TRBV18 to TRBJ2-7; perhaps TRBD2 as D (5 bases). There are 15 residues in the CDR3. V lost 4 bases and J lost 3, with 16 bases in between. CDR1 KGHSH and CDR2 LQKENI come from the germline V gene. DNA for the CDR3: TGTGCCAGCTCACTTAGAATGGCAGCGGACTACGAGCAGTACTTC. This encodes CASSLRMAADYEQYF.

The rearrangement uses TRBV9 and TRBJ2-1; D call uncertain. V dropped 3 bases and J dropped 8 bases, with 9 bases sitting between them. This CDR3 spans 12 amino acids. In germline, CDR1 is SGDLS, CDR2 YYNGEE. CDR3 region: CASSAHIHEQFF. The CDR3 bases are TGTGCCAGCAGCGCCCACATTCATGAGCAGTTCTTC. Filled out from reference TRBV9 and TRBJ2-1, the complete variable domain reads DSGVTQTPKHLITATGQRVTLRCSPRSGDLSVYWYQQSLDQGLQFLIQYYNGEERAKGNILERFSAQQFPDLHSELNLSSLELGDSALYFCASSAHIHEQFFGPGTRLTVL.

The chain combines TRBV6-5 with TRBJ2-7; 10 positions agree with TRBD1. V lost 5 bases to trimming and J lost 2 bases; unmatched junction nucleotides: 6. This CDR3 is built from 15 residues. The germline CDR1 and CDR2 sequences are MNHEY and SVGAGI. This CDR3 reads CASSARDRGTYEQYF. The CDR3 coding sequence is TGTGCCAGCAGTGCCCGGGACAGGGGAACCTACGAGCAGTACTTC.

The V gene is TRBV25-1, the J gene TRBJ1-2; D gene ambiguous. CDR3 size: 14 residues. Germline V gene lookup returns CDR1 MGHDK and CDR2 SYGVNS. The V and J ends lost 2 bases and 8 bases respectively, with 15 bases between them. Here the CDR3 DNA reads TGTGCCAGCAGTGAAAAGACGGGAGTGCGGGGCTACACCTTC. This encodes CASSEKTGVRGYTF.

This chain's CDR3 is CASSYMTGSYEQYF. The CDR3 DNA is TGTGCCAGCAGCTATATGACAGGGTCCTACGAGCAGTACTTC. The chain has TRBV9 and TRBJ2-7; 7 bases map to TRBD1. CDR3 size: 14 residues. The germline gives CDR1 SGDLS, CDR2 YYNGEE. V lost 4 bases to trimming and J lost 1 base; unmatched junction nucleotides: 5.

The V gene is TRBV2, the J gene TRBJ1-2; 11 nucleotides align to TRBD1. With 4 bases clipped from V and 5 bases from J, the junction kept 6 bases outside the gene matches. The CDR3 spans 15 residues. Germline V lookup: CDR1 SNHLY, CDR2 FYNNEI. The CDR3 DNA reads as TGTGCCAGCAGTGCACCGGGACAGGGGGGGTATGGCTACACCTTC. It specifies CASSAPGQGGYGYTF.

This clone turned up a few times. The chain recombines TRBV14 with TRBJ1-1, with D perhaps matching TRBD1 (6 bases). V was trimmed by 0 bases and J by 4 bases, leaving 12 bases between them. The CDR3 loop spans 15 amino acids. In germline, CDR1 is SGHDN, CDR2 FVKESK. CDR3 sequence: CASSQEQGKGTEAFF. Written as DNA, the CDR3 is TGTGCCAGCAGCCAAGAACAGGGCAAAGGCACTGAAGCTTTCTTT. Filled out from reference TRBV14 and TRBJ1-1, the complete variable domain reads EAGVTQFPSHSVIEKGQTVTLRCDPISGHDNLYWYRRVMGKEIKFLLHFVKESKQDESGMPNNRFLAERTGGTYSTLKVQPAELEDSGVYFCASSQEQGKGTEAFFGQGTRLTVV.

The chain recombines TRBV15 with TRBJ1-5, with TRBD1 matching 10 bases. V lost 4 bases, J lost 6 bases, and 9 bases stayed unmatched. Germline V gene data show CDR1 as LNHNV and CDR2 as YYDKDF (reference sequence). This CDR3 is 16 amino acids long. The CDR3 loop reads CATSTPRQGAVQPQHF. The CDR3 DNA reads as TGTGCCACCAGCACTCCTAGACAGGGGGCAGTTCAGCCCCAGCATTTT.

In nucleotides, the CDR3 is TGTGCCAGTTTTTCCGGGACACCCCAAGAGACCCAGTACTTC. Translated: CASFSGTPQETQYF. J is TRBJ2-5 and V is TRBV2, with D possibly matching TRBD1 (6 bases). CDR1 SNHLY and CDR2 FYNNEI come from the germline V gene. V was clipped by 9 bases and J by 1 base, with 15 bases between them. CDR3 length: 14 amino acids.

This clone has a handful of counts. The chain employs TRBV5-1 and TRBJ2-7, with 8 bases aligning to TRBD1. V was clipped by 3 bases and J by 4 bases; unmatched bases: 9. The CDR3 contains 15 residues. Germline V gene lookup returns CDR1 SGHRS and CDR2 YFSETQ. DNA for the CDR3: TGCGCCAGCAGCTCTGGGGACAGGCACATATACGAGCAGTACTTC. Amino acid sequence: CASSSGDRHIYEQYF.